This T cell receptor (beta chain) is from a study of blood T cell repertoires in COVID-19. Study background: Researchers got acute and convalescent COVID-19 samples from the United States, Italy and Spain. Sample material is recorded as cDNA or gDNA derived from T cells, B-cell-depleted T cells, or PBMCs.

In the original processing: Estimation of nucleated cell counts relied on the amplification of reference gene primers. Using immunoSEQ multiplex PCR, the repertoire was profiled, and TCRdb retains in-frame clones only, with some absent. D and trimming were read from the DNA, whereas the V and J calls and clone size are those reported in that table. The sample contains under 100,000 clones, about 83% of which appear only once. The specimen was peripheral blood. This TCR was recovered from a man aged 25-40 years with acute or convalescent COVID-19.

DNA for the CDR3: TGCGCCAGCAGCCCGGACTTCGGGCGTAACGAGCAGTACTTC. It encodes CASSPDFGRNEQYF. The gene calls are TRBV4-3 and TRBJ2-7; a weak D match, TRBD2 (5 bases). Germline CDR1 reads LGHNA; CDR2 reads YSLEER. V was trimmed by 4 bases and J by 5 bases, leaving 15 bases between them. The CDR3 is 14 amino acids.